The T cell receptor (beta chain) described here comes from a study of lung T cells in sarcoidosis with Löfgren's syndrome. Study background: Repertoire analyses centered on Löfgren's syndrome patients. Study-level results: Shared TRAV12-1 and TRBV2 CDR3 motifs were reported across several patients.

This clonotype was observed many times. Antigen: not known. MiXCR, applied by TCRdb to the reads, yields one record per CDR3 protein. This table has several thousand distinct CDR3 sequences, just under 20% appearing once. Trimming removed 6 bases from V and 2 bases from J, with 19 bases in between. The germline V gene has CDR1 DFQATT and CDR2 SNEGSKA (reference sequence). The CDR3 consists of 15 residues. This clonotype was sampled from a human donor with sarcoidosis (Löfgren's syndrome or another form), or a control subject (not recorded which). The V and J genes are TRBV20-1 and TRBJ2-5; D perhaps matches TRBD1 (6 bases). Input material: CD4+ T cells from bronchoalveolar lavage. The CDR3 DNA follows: TGCAGTGCCCAGAGGGGGACAACCGTTCAAGAGACCCAGTACTTC. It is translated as CSAQRGTTVQETQYF.